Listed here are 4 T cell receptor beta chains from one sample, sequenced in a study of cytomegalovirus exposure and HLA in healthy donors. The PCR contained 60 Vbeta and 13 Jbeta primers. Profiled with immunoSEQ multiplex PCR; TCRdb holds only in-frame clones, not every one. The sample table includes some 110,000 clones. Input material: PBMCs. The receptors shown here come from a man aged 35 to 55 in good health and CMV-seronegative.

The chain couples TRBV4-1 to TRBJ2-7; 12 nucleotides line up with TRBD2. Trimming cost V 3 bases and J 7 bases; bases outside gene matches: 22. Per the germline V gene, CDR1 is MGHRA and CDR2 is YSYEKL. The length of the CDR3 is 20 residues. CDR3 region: CASSQRVGQQLAGGRLEQYF. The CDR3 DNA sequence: TGCGCCAGCAGCCAGCGGGTTGGACAGCAACTAGCGGGAGGCCGCCTAGAGCAGTACTTC.

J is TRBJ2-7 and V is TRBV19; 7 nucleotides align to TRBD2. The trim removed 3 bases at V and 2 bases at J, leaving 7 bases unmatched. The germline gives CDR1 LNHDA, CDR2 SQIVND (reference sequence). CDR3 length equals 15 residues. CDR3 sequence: CASSIQLAATYEQYF. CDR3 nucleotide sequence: TGTGCCAGTAGTATTCAGCTAGCGGCTACCTACGAGCAGTACTTC. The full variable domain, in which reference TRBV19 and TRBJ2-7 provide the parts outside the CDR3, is DGGITQSPKYLFRKEGQNVTLSCEQNLNHDAMYWYRQDPGQGLRLIYYSQIVNDFQKGDIAEGYSVSREKKESFPLTVTSAQKNPTAFYLCASSIQLAATYEQYFGPGTRLTVT.

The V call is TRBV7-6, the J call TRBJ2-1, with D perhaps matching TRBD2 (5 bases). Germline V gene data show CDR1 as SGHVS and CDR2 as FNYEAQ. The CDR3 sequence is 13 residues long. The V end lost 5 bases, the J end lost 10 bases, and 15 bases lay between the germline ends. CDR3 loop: CASSHRSGGEQFF. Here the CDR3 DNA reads TGTGCCAGCAGCCATCGGTCAGGCGGGGAGCAGTTCTTC.

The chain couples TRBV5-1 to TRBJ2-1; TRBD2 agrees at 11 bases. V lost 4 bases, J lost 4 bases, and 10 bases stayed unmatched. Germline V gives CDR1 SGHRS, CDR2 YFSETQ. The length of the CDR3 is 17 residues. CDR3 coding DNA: TGCGCCAGCAGCACGGGGACTAGCGGACCCTTATACAATGAGCAGTTCTTC. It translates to CASSTGTSGPLYNEQFF.